This entry is about one T cell receptor beta chain. Its cognate antigen has yet to be identified. There are no base qualities to consult, and no much larger clone falls within one base. This sample is part of a study of OX40 agonist ivuxolimab in advanced cancers. In terms of the full investigation: The costimulatory receptor OX40 (CD134) was targeted by ivuxolimab, a fully human IgG2 agonistic monoclonal antibody. Intravenous ivuxolimab was administered to patients every 2 weeks at six dose levels: 0.01, 0.1, 0.3, 1.5, 3 and 10 mg/kg. The paper covers the monotherapy dose-escalation part of the phase I ivuxolimab trial, which included N of about 50 patients. Of the roughly 54 patients in dose escalation, some 19 had hepatocellular carcinoma, around 15 had melanoma, 9 had renal cell carcinoma and 9 had head and neck cancer. Patients were allowed to have had prior anti-PD-1, anti-PD-L1 or anti-CTLA-4 therapy, and 40% of the dose-escalation patients had previously received checkpoint inhibitors. In the dose-escalation cohort, 82.7% of patients were male, and the mean age was about 55 years, with a range of about 20 to 90. Three dose-escalation patients achieved partial responses, one with hepatocellular carcinoma and two with cutaneous melanoma. Peripheral TCRbeta sequencing was intended to test whether TCR sequence diversity was altered and clonal T-cell expansion was caused by ivuxolimab. Overall study results and their limits: Low levels of normalized T-cell clonal expansion were also seen in some patients who did not respond. In the 0.1-3.0 mg/kg groups, partial responders were among the patients with the lowest normalized peripheral clonal expansion, particularly in CD8+ T cells. Which antigens the clonally expanded peripheral T cells were specific for was not determined. At doses of 0.1 to 3.0 mg/kg, clonal expansion of both CD4+ and CD8+ T cells in blood was seen between baseline and week 6. After ivuxolimab, expanded clones were on average more numerous among CD8+ T cells than among CD4+ T cells.

Between the V and J ends, shortened by 2 bases and 4 bases respectively, the junction contains 11 bases. The germline V gene supplies CDR1 MNHNS and CDR2 SASEGT. Taken from cysteine to phenylalanine, the CDR3 has 14 residues. Only the CDR3 DNA is retained, 42 bases long and in frame from the first base. Genomic DNA was isolated from the sorted cells so that the TCRbeta CDR3 region could be sequenced. TCRbeta CDR3 regions were sequenced using the immunoSEQ Assay. What TCRdb holds here is the immuneACCESS table cut down to in-frame rearrangements. Part of the clones is not present; checked against another copy, under half of the missing clones reflect an unresolved V gene, and the others are unexplained. The sample table records approximately 84,000 clones; more than 70% of these occur just once. The ten largest clones capture roughly 0.18% of the sample. Patients with autoimmune disease history or receiving systemic immunosuppression were excluded from the trial. Peripheral blood for TCR sequencing was drawn from every dose cohort at baseline, at cycle 4 day 1 and at cycle 7 day 1. Samples came from an open-label, multicenter, first-in-human phase I dose-escalation trial of ivuxolimab. Adults with locally advanced or metastatic melanoma, renal cell carcinoma, hepatocellular carcinoma or head and neck squamous cell carcinoma were enrolled in the trial. Before TCR sequencing, CD4+ and CD8+ T cells were separately sorted from peripheral blood.

The chain couples TRBV6-1 to TRBJ1-2; TRBD1 could be the D gene, as 5 bases match. The TCR was taken from an adult with an advanced solid tumor such as melanoma, head and neck, liver or kidney cancer. Sequenced here: CD4+ or CD8+ T cells sorted from blood, sampled in a trial of the OX40 agonist ivuxolimab. The CDR3 here reads CASSEYRPIYGYTF. The nucleotide sequence reads as follows: TGTGCCAGCAGTGAATACAGGCCTATCTATGGCTACACCTTC.